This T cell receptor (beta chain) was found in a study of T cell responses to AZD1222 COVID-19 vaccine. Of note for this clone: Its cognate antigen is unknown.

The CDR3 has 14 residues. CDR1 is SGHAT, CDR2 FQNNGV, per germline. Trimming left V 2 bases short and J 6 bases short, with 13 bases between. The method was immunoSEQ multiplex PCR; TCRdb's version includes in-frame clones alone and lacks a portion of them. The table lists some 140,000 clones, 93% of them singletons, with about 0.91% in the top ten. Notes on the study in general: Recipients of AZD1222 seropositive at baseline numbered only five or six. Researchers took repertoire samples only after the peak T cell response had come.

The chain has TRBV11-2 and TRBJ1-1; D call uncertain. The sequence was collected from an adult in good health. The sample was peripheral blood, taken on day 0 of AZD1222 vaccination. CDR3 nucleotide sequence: TGTGCCAGCAGCTTATTTTCGGTACATCCTGAAGCTTTCTTT. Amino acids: CASSLFSVHPEAFF.